This T cell receptor (beta chain) was profiled in a study of cytomegalovirus exposure and HLA in healthy donors. Findings and caveats of the study: TCR beta chains numbering 150 to 200 were designated cytomegalovirus-associated. One cluster of highly shared sequence variants probably arose as a sequencing artifact. In a later analysis, TCR beta V- and J-gene trimming was associated with a missense DCLRE1C variant.

PCR used 60 Vbeta primers and 13 Jbeta primers. Only in-frame clones appear in the TCRdb table, and some are missing; sequencing was by immunoSEQ multiplex PCR. The table records 100,000 to 150,000 clones, roughly 80% of them present only once. Turning to this clone: What it recognizes is unknown.

Per the germline V gene, CDR1 is LNHDA and CDR2 is SQIVND (reference sequence). The CDR3 contains 13 residues. Trimming left V 4 bases short and J 1 base short, with 8 bases between. This chain uses TRBV19 with TRBJ2-7; the D is unclear. The TCR comes from a male donor in good health and CMV-seronegative. Specimen: PBMCs. The CDR3 bases are TGTGCCAGTAGTACCGACGGGTCCTACGAGCAGTACTTC. Its protein product is CASSTDGSYEQYF. Filled out from reference TRBV19 and TRBJ2-7, the complete variable domain reads DGGITQSPKYLFRKEGQNVTLSCEQNLNHDAMYWYRQDPGQGLRLIYYSQIVNDFQKGDIAEGYSVSREKKESFPLTVTSAQKNPTAFYLCASSTDGSYEQYFGPGTRLTVT.